This T cell receptor (beta chain) was captured by sequencing in a study of high-grade serous ovarian cancer treatment subgroups. In the study overall: Each sample yielded on average roughly 7,400 unique TCR beta rearrangements from approximately 15,000 reads.

Germline values: CDR1 LNHDA, CDR2 SQIVND (reference sequence). V shed 4 bases and J 4 bases; nucleotides not matched to a gene: 12. The CDR3 runs to 18 residues. The tumor samples were collected prior to definitive surgery or chemotherapy. Study observations and caveats: Repertoire analysis covered CDR3 alone, not CDR1 or CDR2.

Generated by immunoSEQ multiplex PCR, the TCRdb table keeps only in-frame clones and is missing some. Of under 6,500 clones listed, 79% are singletons. Note on this clone: The antigen is undetermined.

This chain uses TRBV19 with TRBJ1-6, with 8 bases aligning to TRBD1. This TCR came from a human donor with high-grade serous ovarian cancer. Sequencing used tumor tissue. CDR3 amino acids: CASSSQPQRTGYNSPLHF. Written as DNA, the CDR3 is TGTGCCAGTAGTAGCCAACCCCAAAGGACAGGGTATAATTCACCCCTCCACTTT.